These T cell receptor beta chains were read from a single sample in a study of control samples from healthy donors and cancer patients. Repertoires were generated with immunoSEQ multiplex PCR, while TCRdb's copy carries only in-frame clones and drops some. The sample lists some 120,000 clones, about 95% occurring once. Sequenced sample: blood. The receptors were sampled from a man aged 25 to 40 in good health. Each CDR3 is given with its conserved first and last residue. Each record gives: J gene, V gene, clone size, D gene, CDR3 protein, CDR3 DNA. A D gene is named only where the DNA matches it firmly. Clone size is given for some rows only: seen once, a few or many times, or a class if the clone is expanded.

>TRBJ2-1|TRBV19|.|.
CASSILGNEQFF
TGTGCCAGTAGTATTTTGGGCAATGAGCAGTTCTTC
>TRBJ2-3|TRBV28|.|TRBD2
CASSLNLSGGPNEDTQYF
TGTGCCAGCAGTTTAAATCTTAGCGGGGGGCCGAATGAGGATACGCAGTATTTT
>TRBJ2-7|TRBV7-8|.|TRBD2
CASSLGGPLAGTYEQYF
TGTGCCAGCAGCTTAGGGGGGCCACTAGCGGGGACCTACGAGCAGTACTTC
>TRBJ1-1|TRBV7-8|.|TRBD1
CASSWGAGGTNTEAFF
TGTGCCAGCAGCTGGGGTGCAGGGGGCACGAACACTGAAGCTTTCTTT
>TRBJ1-1|TRBV9|.|.
CASSLHGVTEAFF
TGTGCCAGCAGCCTGCATGGGGTCACTGAAGCTTTCTTT
>TRBJ2-3|TRBV5-8|.|TRBD1
CASSLARTGQIRGTQYF
TGTGCCAGCAGCTTGGCCCGAACGGGACAGATACGTGGTACGCAGTATTTT
>TRBJ2-2|TRBV30|.|.
CAWSRRAPNTGELFF
TGTGCCTGGAGTCGGCGAGCCCCGAACACCGGGGAGCTGTTTTTT
>TRBJ2-7|TRBV9|.|TRBD2
CASSVGLAGYSYEQYF
TGTGCCAGCAGCGTAGGACTAGCGGGGTACTCCTACGAGCAGTACTTC
>TRBJ2-1|TRBV30|.|TRBD1
CAWSLRTGGSNEQFF
TGTGCCTGGAGTCTTCGTACAGGGGGATCCAATGAGCAGTTCTTC
>TRBJ2-7|TRBV4-1|.|.
CASSQEDRQTYEQYF
TGCGCCAGCAGCCAAGAAGACAGGCAGACCTACGAGCAGTACTTC
>TRBJ1-4|TRBV7-6|.|.
CASSLMQGTNEKLFF
TGTGCCAGCAGCTTAATGCAGGGAACTAATGAAAAACTGTTTTTT
>TRBJ2-7|TRBV4-3|.|TRBD2
CASSQVAGGLEQYF
TGCGCCAGCAGCCAAGTAGCGGGGGGGCTCGAGCAGTACTTC
>TRBJ2-5|TRBV5-1|.|.
CASSNPSYMQETQYF
TGCGCCAGCAGCAACCCTTCATACATGCAAGAGACCCAGTACTTC
>TRBJ2-7|TRBV5-1|.|TRBD2
CASNAGVGYEQYF
TGCGCCAGCAATGCGGGGGTTGGCTACGAGCAGTACTTC
>TRBJ2-7|TRBV2|.|.
CASGRGVYEQYF
TGTGCCAGCGGGCGGGGAGTTTACGAGCAGTACTTC
>TRBJ1-2|TRBV28|few|.
CASSSLYGYTF
TGTGCCAGCAGTTCTCTCTATGGCTACACCTTC
>TRBJ2-2|TRBV25-1|.|.
CASSASNTGELFF
TGTGCCAGCAGTGCTAGCAACACCGGGGAGCTGTTTTTT
>TRBJ2-5|TRBV18|.|TRBD1
CASSSLPGQGAARGETQYF
TGTGCCAGCTCATCCCTTCCAGGACAGGGGGCGGCCCGGGGAGAGACCCAGTACTTC
>TRBJ1-3|TRBV4-1|.|.
CASSQLRRDGNTIYF
TGCGCCAGCAGCCAACTCCGCAGGGATGGAAACACCATATATTTT
>TRBJ2-5|TRBV5-4|.|TRBD2
CASSLQLAGGPETQYF
TGTGCCAGCAGCTTGCAGCTAGCGGGGGGGCCGGAGACCCAGTACTTC
>TRBJ2-1|TRBV3-1/TRBV3-2|once|.
CASTLGGYNEQFF
TGTGCCAGCACCCTAGGGGGTTACAATGAGCAGTTCTTC
>TRBJ2-7|TRBV13|once|TRBD1
CASSRDRGKDEQYF
TGTGCCAGCAGTCGAGACAGGGGGAAGGACGAGCAGTACTTC
>TRBJ1-2|TRBV6-5|.|.
CASSNPGQFGYTF
TGTGCCAGCAGTAATCCGGGACAATTTGGCTACACCTTC
>TRBJ2-7|TRBV7-9|.|.
CASSLARPATVAYEQYF
TGTGCCAGCAGCTTAGCGCGTCCGGCTACGGTAGCCTACGAGCAGTACTTC
>TRBJ1-1|TRBV29-1|.|.
CSVVIPSRAFF
TGCAGCGTTGTTATCCCCTCACGTGCTTTCTTT
>TRBJ1-3|TRBV6-1|.|TRBD1
CASSDMTGAGNTIYF
TGTGCCAGCAGTGATATGACAGGGGCCGGAAACACCATATATTTT
>TRBJ2-2|TRBV19|.|.
CASNRVAGELFF
TGTGCCAGTAACAGGGTTGCCGGGGAGCTGTTTTTT
>TRBJ1-5|TRBV19|.|.
CASSFPQGQRNQPQHF
TGTGCCAGTTCCTTCCCCCAGGGTCAACGCAATCAGCCCCAGCATTTT
>TRBJ2-3|TRBV9|.|TRBD2
CASSPSGLAGDLSSTDTQYF
TGTGCCAGCAGCCCGTCGGGACTAGCGGGAGATCTTAGTAGCACAGATACGCAGTATTTT
>TRBJ2-4|TRBV19|.|.
CASSQQVGDIQYF
TGTGCCAGTAGTCAGCAGGTTGGTGACATTCAGTACTTC
>TRBJ1-5|TRBV9|.|.
CASSADSSSQPQHF
TGTGCCAGCAGCGCGGACAGTTCAAGTCAGCCCCAGCATTTT
>TRBJ1-5|TRBV24-1|.|.
CATSDRAGPNQPQHF
TGTGCCACCAGTGATAGGGCGGGCCCCAATCAGCCCCAGCATTTT
>TRBJ1-4|TRBV19|.|.
CASSRMVRVEKLFF
TGTGCCAGTAGTCGCATGGTGAGGGTGGAAAAACTGTTTTTT
>TRBJ2-7|TRBV7-2|.|.
CASSLAGAGYEQYF
TGTGCCAGCAGCTTAGCGGGGGCTGGCTACGAGCAGTACTTC
>TRBJ1-6|TRBV7-9|.|.
CASSEGNSPLHF
TGTGCCAGCAGCGAGGGGAATTCACCCCTCCACTTT
>TRBJ1-3|TRBV2|.|.
CASSGPRTGNTIYF
TGTGCCAGCAGCGGCCCACGGACTGGAAACACCATATATTTT
>TRBJ2-3|TRBV7-9|.|TRBD1
CASSPSRTGHTDTQYF
TGTGCCAGCAGCCCCTCCCGGACAGGGCACACAGATACGCAGTATTTT
>TRBJ2-5|TRBV6-2/TRBV6-3|.|TRBD2
CASSFPTSGTQETQYF
TGTGCCAGCAGTTTTCCGACTAGCGGAACCCAAGAGACCCAGTACTTC
>TRBJ2-5|TRBV15|.|TRBD2
CATSLGATSGGAGWETQYF
TGTGCCACCAGCCTCGGAGCGACTAGCGGGGGGGCAGGATGGGAGACCCAGTACTTC
>TRBJ2-2|TRBV30|.|.
CAWRKTGTGELFF
TGTGCCTGGAGAAAAACGGGGACCGGGGAGCTGTTTTTT